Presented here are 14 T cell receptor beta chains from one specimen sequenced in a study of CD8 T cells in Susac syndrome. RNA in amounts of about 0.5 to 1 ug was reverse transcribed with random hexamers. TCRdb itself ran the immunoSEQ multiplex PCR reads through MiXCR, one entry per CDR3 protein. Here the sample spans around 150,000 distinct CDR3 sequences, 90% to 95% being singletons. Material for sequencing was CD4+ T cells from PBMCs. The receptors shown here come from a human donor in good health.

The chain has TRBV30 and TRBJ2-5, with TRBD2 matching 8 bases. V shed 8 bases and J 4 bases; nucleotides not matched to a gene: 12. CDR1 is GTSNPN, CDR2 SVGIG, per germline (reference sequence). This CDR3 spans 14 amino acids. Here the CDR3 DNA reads TGTGCCGGGACCGGGGGGGCGGTAGGAGAGACCCAGTACTTC. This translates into CAGTGGAVGETQYF.

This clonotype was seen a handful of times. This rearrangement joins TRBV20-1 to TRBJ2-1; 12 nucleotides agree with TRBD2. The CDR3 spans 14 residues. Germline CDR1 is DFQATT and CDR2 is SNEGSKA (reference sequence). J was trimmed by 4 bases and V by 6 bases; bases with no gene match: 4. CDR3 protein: CSAPTSGGYNEQFF. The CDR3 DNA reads TGCAGTGCCCCAACTAGCGGGGGGTACAATGAGCAGTTCTTC.

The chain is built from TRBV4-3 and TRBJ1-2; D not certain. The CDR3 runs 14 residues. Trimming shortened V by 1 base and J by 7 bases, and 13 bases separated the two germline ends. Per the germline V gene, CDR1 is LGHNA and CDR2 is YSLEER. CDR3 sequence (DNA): TGCGCCAGCAGCCAAGCACAAGCTTCACGTGGCTACACCTTC. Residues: CASSQAQASRGYTF.

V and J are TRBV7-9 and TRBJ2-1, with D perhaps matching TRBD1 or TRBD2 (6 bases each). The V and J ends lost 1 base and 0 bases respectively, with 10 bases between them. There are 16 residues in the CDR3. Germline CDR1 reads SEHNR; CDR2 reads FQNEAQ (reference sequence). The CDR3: CASSLEGGVSYNEQFF. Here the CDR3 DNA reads TGTGCCAGCAGCTTAGAGGGGGGCGTCTCCTACAATGAGCAGTTCTTC.

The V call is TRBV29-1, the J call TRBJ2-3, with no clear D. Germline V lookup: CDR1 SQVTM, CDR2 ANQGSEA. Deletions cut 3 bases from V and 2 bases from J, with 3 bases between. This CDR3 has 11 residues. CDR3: CSVEYTDTQYF. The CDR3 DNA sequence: TGCAGCGTTGAGTACACAGATACGCAGTATTTT.

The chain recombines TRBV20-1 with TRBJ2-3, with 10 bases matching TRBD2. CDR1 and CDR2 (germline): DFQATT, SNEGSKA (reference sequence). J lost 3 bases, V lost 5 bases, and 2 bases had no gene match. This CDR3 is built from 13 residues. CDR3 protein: CSAGSGGTDTQYF. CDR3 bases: TGCAGTGCTGGTAGCGGGGGGACAGATACGCAGTATTTT.

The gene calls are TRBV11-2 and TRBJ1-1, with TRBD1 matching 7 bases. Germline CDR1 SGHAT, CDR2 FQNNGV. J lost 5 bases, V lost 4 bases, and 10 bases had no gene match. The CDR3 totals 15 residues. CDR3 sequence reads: CASSSHRGGLTEAFF. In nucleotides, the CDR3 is TGTGCCAGCAGCTCCCACAGGGGAGGATTGACTGAAGCTTTCTTT. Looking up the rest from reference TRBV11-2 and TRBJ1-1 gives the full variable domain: EAGVAQSPRYKIIEKRQSVAFWCNPISGHATLYWYQQILGQGPKLLIQFQNNGVVDDSQLPKDRFSAERLKGVDSTLKIQPAKLEDSAVYLCASSSHRGGLTEAFFGQGTRLTVV.

The CDR3 sequence: CASSLTYYTDTQYF. CDR3 bases: TGTGCCAGCAGCCTAACGTACTACACAGATACGCAGTATTTT. The rearrangement uses TRBV5-4 and TRBJ2-3; no clear D. Trimming shortened V by 4 bases and J by 2 bases, and 11 bases separated the two germline ends. Germline V gene sequence: CDR1 SGHNT, CDR2 YYREEE (reference sequence). This CDR3 comprises 14 residues.

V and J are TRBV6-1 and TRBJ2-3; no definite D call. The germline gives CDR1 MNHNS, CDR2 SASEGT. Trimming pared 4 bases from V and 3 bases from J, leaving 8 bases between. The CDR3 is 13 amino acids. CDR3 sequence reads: CASSAYNTDTQYF. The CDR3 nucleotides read TGTGCCAGCAGTGCCTACAATACAGATACGCAGTATTTT.

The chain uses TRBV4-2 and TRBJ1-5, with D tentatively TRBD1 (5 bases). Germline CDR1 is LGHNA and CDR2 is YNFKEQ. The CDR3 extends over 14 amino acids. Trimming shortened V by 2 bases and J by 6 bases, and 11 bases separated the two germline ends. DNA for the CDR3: TGTGCCAGCAGCCAAAACCAGGGAGGTCAGCCCCAGCATTTT. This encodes CASSQNQGGQPQHF.

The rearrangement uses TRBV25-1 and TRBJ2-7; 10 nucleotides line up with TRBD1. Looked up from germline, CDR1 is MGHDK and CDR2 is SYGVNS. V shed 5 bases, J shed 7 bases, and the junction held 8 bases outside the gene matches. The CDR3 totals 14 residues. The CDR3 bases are TGTGCCAGCAGTACCGGGACAGGGGCCGGGGAGCAGTACTTC. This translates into CASSTGTGAGEQYF.

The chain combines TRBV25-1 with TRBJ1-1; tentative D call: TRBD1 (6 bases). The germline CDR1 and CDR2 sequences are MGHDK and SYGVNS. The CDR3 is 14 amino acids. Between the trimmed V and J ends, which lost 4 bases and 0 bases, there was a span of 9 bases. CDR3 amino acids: CASSAGQLNTEAFF. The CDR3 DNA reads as TGTGCCAGCAGTGCGGGACAACTGAACACTGAAGCTTTCTTT. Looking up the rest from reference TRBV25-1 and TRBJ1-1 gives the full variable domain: EADIYQTPRYLVIGTGKKITLECSQTMGHDKMYWYQQDPGMELHLIHYSYGVNSTEKGDLSSESTVSRIRTEHFPLTLESARPSHTSQYLCASSAGQLNTEAFFGQGTRLTVV.

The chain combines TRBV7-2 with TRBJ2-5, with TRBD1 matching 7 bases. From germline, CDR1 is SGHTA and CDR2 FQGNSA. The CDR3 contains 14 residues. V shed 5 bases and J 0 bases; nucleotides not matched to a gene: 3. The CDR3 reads CASSADRYQETQYF. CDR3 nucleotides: TGTGCCAGCAGCGCGGACAGGTACCAAGAGACCCAGTACTTC.

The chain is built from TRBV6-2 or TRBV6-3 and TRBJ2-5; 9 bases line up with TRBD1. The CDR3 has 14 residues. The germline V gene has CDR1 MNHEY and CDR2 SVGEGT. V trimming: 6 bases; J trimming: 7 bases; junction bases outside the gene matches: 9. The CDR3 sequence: CASRPTGGAGTQYF. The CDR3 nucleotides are TGTGCCAGCAGGCCCACAGGGGGCGCGGGGACCCAGTACTTC.